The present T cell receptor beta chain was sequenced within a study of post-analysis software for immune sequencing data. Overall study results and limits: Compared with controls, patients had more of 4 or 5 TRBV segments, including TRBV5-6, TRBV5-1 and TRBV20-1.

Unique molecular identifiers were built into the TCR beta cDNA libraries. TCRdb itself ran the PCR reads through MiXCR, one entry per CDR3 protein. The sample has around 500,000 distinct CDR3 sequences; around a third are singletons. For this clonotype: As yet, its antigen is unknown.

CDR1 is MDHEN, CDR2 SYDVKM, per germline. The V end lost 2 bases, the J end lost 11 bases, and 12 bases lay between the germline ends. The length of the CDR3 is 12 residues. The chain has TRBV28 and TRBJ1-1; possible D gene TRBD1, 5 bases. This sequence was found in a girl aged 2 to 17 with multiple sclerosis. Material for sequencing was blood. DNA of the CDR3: TGTGCCAGCAGTTTAGGGGGGAGTAGGGCTTTCTTT. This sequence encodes CASSLGGSRAFF.